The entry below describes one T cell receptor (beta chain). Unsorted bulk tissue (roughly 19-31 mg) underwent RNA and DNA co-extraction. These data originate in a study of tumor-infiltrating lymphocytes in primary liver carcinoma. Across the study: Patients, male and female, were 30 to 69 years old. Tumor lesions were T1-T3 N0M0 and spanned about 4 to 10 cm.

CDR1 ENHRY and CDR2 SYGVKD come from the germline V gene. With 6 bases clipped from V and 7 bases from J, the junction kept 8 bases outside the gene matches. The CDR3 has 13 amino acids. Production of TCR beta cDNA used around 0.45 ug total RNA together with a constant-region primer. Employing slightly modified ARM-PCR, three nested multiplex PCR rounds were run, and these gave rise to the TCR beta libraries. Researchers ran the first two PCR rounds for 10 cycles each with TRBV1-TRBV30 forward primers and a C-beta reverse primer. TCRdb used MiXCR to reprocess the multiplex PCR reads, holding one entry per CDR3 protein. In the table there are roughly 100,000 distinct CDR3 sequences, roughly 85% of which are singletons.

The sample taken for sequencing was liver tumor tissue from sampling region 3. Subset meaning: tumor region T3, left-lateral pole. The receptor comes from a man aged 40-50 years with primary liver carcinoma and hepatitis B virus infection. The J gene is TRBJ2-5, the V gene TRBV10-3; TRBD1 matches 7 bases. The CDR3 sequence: CAISEGAPVTQYF. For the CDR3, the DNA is TGTGCCATCAGCGAGGGGGCACCCGTGACCCAGTACTTC.